This paragraph reports one T cell receptor beta chain. Its antigen remains unidentified. This record belongs to a study of cytomegalovirus exposure and HLA in healthy donors. Study details: Earlier, almost 120 million unique TCR beta sequences were recovered from approximately 200 million T cells by an analysis. Points from the study as a whole: The number of N-insertions in an Asian-associated ancestry cluster was reportedly below the approximately 690-donor mean in a later analysis.

Trimming removed 1 base at V and 5 bases at J, with 8 bases between. This CDR3 region has 13 residues. Germline assignment: CDR1 SGHTA and CDR2 FQGNSA. The donors were healthy bone marrow donors. With 60 Vbeta and 13 Jbeta primers, the PCR was carried out. Some clones are missing from TCRdb's copy, which holds only in-frame ones; the method was immunoSEQ multiplex PCR. The data contain roughly 240,000 clones, around 83% of them singletons. Sample: PBMCs. V usage is TRBV7-2 and J usage is TRBJ2-5; D call uncertain. The receptor was derived from a girl aged 2 to 10 in good health and CMV-seronegative. This CDR3 reads CASSLVGVETQYF. As DNA, the CDR3 is TGTGCCAGCAGCTTAGTGGGCGTCGAGACCCAGTACTTC. The full variable domain, rest sourced from reference TRBV7-2 and TRBJ2-5, is GAGVSQSPSNKVTEKGKDVELRCDPISGHTALYWYRQSLGQGLEFLIYFQGNSAPDKSGLPSDRFSAERTGGSVSTLTIQRTQQEDSAVYLCASSLVGVETQYFGPGTRLLVL.